A selection of T cell receptor beta chains follows, all from one sample in a study of T cell responses to AZD1222 COVID-19 vaccine. Sequencing used immunoSEQ multiplex PCR; TCRdb keeps in-frame clones, though not all of them. This table holds roughly 190,000 clones, 90% to 95% found once. The source material was peripheral blood, sampled 28 days after the second AZD1222 dose. The receptors stem from an adult who received the AZD1222 COVID-19 vaccine. The CDR3 runs from the conserved cysteine through the conserved F or W. D genes are given only for firm matches. The size field is filled for only some rows; it gives once, few, many or a size class.

TRBV6-5	TRBD1	TRBJ1-4	once	TGTGCCAGCAGCCGCGACAGGGCTCCTAATGAAAAACTGTTTTTT	CASSRDRAPNEKLFF
TRBV3-1/TRBV3-2	TRBD2	TRBJ2-3	NA	TGTGCCAGCAGCCCCGGAGTAGCGGGGGGATACACAGATACGCAGTATTTT	CASSPGVAGGYTDTQYF
TRBV7-2	NA	TRBJ2-6	NA	TGTGCCAGCAGCTTTGCTGGGGGCGGTACTGGGGCCAACGTCCTGACTTTC	CASSFAGGGTGANVLTF
TRBV7-9	NA	TRBJ1-2	NA	TGTGCCAGCAGCTTATCAGAGTTAGCTAACTATGGCTACACCTTC	CASSLSELANYGYTF
TRBV7-7	TRBD1	TRBJ2-7	NA	TGTGCTAGCAGCTTACGGGACAGGCCTGGCTACGAGCAGTACTTC	CASSLRDRPGYEQYF
TRBV27	NA	TRBJ2-1	NA	TGTGCCAGCAGTTTATCAAGGAGGGTGGGCGAGCAGTTCTTC	CASSLSRRVGEQFF
TRBV12-3/TRBV12-4	NA	TRBJ1-6	NA	TGTGCCAGCAGTTTTTTGGAAAATTCACCCCTCCACTTT	CASSFLENSPLHF
TRBV5-4	NA	TRBJ1-1	NA	TGTGCCAGCAGCTTGGCCTACGAGGGGGGTGAAGCTTTCTTT	CASSLAYEGGEAFF
TRBV30	NA	TRBJ1-2	NA	TGTGCCTGGAGTGTTGCCGGAACCTATGGCTACACCTTC	CAWSVAGTYGYTF
TRBV19	NA	TRBJ1-5	NA	TGTGCCAGTAGTATCGTCGGCGGTGGGGATGGCAATCAGCCCCAGCATTTT	CASSIVGGGDGNQPQHF
TRBV5-8	TRBD1	TRBJ1-1	NA	TGTGCCAGCAGCTTGGTTCCAGGGGGCTTTCGTGTAACTGAAGCTTTCTTT	CASSLVPGGFRVTEAFF
TRBV12-5	NA	TRBJ1-1	once	TGTGCTAGTGGTCCCGAATACAGGAGTGAAGTTGAAGCTTTCTTT	CASGPEYRSEVEAFF
TRBV19	TRBD2	TRBJ2-1	NA	TGTGCCAGTAGTCGTGCGCGGGAGGGCCCCTACAATGAGCAGTTCTTC	CASSRAREGPYNEQFF
TRBV11-3	NA	TRBJ2-2	NA	TGTGCCAGCAGCTTAGACCCTTCAGCCGGGGAGCTGTTTTTT	CASSLDPSAGELFF
TRBV7-9	TRBD1	TRBJ1-4	NA	TGTGCCAGCAGCTTAGGACAGGGAAGGGGATTTGAAAAACTGTTTTTT	CASSLGQGRGFEKLFF
TRBV27	NA	TRBJ1-2	NA	TGTGCCAGCAGTTTAGGAGGGACCTATGGCTACACCTTC	CASSLGGTYGYTF
TRBV29-1	NA	TRBJ2-7	NA	TGCAGCGTTGAATATCTCCGGCGGGGATCCTACGAGCAGTACTTC	CSVEYLRRGSYEQYF